This TCR beta chain derives from a study of shared clonotypes between healthy human individuals. Replicate PCRs for sorted subsets used 200 ng DNA; this equaled about 30,000 T cell genomes. Per the original methods: Junction-only sequences without quality scores were provided by ImmunoSEQ, so filtering was different. Using immunoSEQ multiplex PCR, the repertoire was profiled, and TCRdb retains in-frame clones only, with some absent. V and J calls and clone size are given by that table; D and trimming were obtained from the DNA. The table includes fewer than 1.6 million clones, approximately 98.5% detected once. The CDR3 length is 15 residues. Germline values: CDR1 SGHVS, CDR2 FQNEAQ. V was pared by 5 bases and J by 5 bases, with 19 bases between.

The chain combines TRBV7-8 with TRBJ2-7; tentatively, D is TRBD2 (5 bases). The source material was naive CD4+ T cells sorted from blood. Subset defined: CD45RA+ positively selected. This sequence originates from a man younger than 45 in good health. As DNA, the CDR3 is TGTGCCAGCAGCCGCCTTGGGAGAATATTCGACGAGCAGTACTTC. It is translated as CASSRLGRIFDEQYF.